The rows below give T cell receptor beta chains drawn from one sample of a study of tumor and adjacent non-tumor tissue in lung cancer. TCRdb re-analysed the multiplex PCR reads in MiXCR, keeping a single row per CDR3 protein. The sample lists roughly 48,000 distinct CDR3 sequences, about two thirds occurring once. Sequenced material: distant non-tumor lung tissue. These receptor sequences come from a woman in her 70s with non-small cell lung cancer. CDR3s include the opening cysteine and the closing phenylalanine or tryptophan. Each record gives: CDR3 protein, CDR3 DNA, J gene, D gene, clone size, V gene. The D gene is left open where the match is weak. Clone size appears in some rows only: once, few, many, or a class for an expanded clone.

CTSSHGTGGTDNEQFF TGTACCAGCAGCCACGGAACAGGGGGCACCGACAACGAACAGTTCTTC TRBJ2-1 TRBD1 once TRBV4-2
CAGSLTAGQSGNTIYF TGTGCCGGCAGTTTAACAGCAGGCCAAAGTGGAAACACCATATATTTT TRBJ1-3 - - TRBV28
CVSRLGQTQETQYF TGCGTCAGCAGATTGGGTCAGACTCAAGAGACCCAGTACTTC TRBJ2-5 - - TRBV5-1
CSEALGESLSYEQYF TGCAGCGAGGCCCTAGGGGAGTCCCTATCCTACGAGCAGTACTTC TRBJ2-7 - - TRBV29-1
CSIDRGNGETQHF TGCAGCATTGATCGAGGGAACGGAGAGACCCAGCACTTC TRBJ2-5 - - TRBV29-1
CASSHGIRNNEQFF TGTGCCAGCAGTCATGGGATTAGAAACAATGAACAGTTCTTC TRBJ2-1 - - TRBV6-1
CTSTTDNSDTQYF TGTACCAGCACTACGGACAATTCGGATACGCAGTATTTT TRBJ2-3 - - TRBV6-2/TRBV6-3
CAISESVDSGRGREQFF TGTGCCATCAGTGAGTCGGTGGACAGCGGGAGGGGCCGTGAGCAGTTCTTC TRBJ2-1 TRBD2 - TRBV10-3
CSARDPFSTSDTDTQYF TGCAGTGCTAGAGACCCCTTTTCGACCAGCGACACAGATACGCAGTATTTT TRBJ2-3 - - TRBV20-1
CASSAQTGMKTGELFF TGCGCCAGCAGTGCCCAGACAGGGATGAAAACCGGGGAGCTGTTTTTT TRBJ2-2 TRBD1 once TRBV5-1
CASRLGAGGQPQHF TGTGCCAGTAGGTTAGGGGCAGGGGGACAGCCCCAGCATTTT TRBJ1-5 TRBD1 once TRBV6-6
CSARVRGGDTQYF TGCAGTGCTAGAGTCCGGGGCGGAGATACGCAGTATTTT TRBJ2-3 - many TRBV20-1
CATSGSTSLGETQYF TGTGCCACCAGTGGTTCGACTAGCTTGGGAGAGACCCAGTACTTC TRBJ2-5 TRBD2 many TRBV24-1
CASSLGQTYNEQFF TGTGCCAGCAGTTTAGGACAGACCTACAATGAGCAGTTCTTC TRBJ2-1 - many TRBV28
CASSYWDRGKTRGYTF TGTGCCAGCAGCTACTGGGACAGGGGAAAGACGCGTGGCTACACCTTC TRBJ1-2 TRBD1 many TRBV7-9
CASTKLVGETYTQYF TGTGCCAGCACCAAACTAGTGGGAGAGACATATACGCAGTATTTT TRBJ2-3 - - TRBV6-1
CASSPWTGSGNEQFF TGTGCCAGCAGCCCCTGGACAGGGAGTGGAAATGAGCAGTTCTTC TRBJ2-1 TRBD1 many TRBV7-9
CASRFGQEGEKLFF TGTGCCAGCAGGTTCGGACAGGAAGGCGAAAAACTGTTTTTT TRBJ1-4 TRBD1 - TRBV7-9
CASSHSGVGHSYAF TGTGCCAGTAGTCATTCGGGAGTTGGCCATAGCTACGCCTTC TRBJ1-2 - - TRBV11-1
CATSSSGRFNERFF TGTGCTACCAGTTCTAGCGGGAGGTTCAATGAGCGGTTCTTC TRBJ2-1 TRBD2 - TRBV24-1
CASTYGEIGYNEQSF TGTGCCAGCACTTATGGGGAGATCGGCTACAATGAGCAATCCTTC TRBJ2-1 - - TRBV6-5
CASSIAHSYEQYF TGTGCCAGTAGTATTGCACACTCCTACGAGCAGTACTTC TRBJ2-7 - few TRBV19
CATGARLMGEQFF TGTGCCACCGGTGCCAGGCTGATGGGCGAGCAGTTCTTC TRBJ2-1 - - TRBV24-1
CASRRDRTYNEQFF TGTGCCAGCAGACGGGACAGGACTTACAATGAGCAGTTCTTC TRBJ2-1 TRBD1 many TRBV28
CASSQRQGNTGELFF TGTGCCAGCAGCCAGCGACAGGGTAACACCGGGGAGCTGTTTTTT TRBJ2-2 TRBD1 many TRBV4-2
CASTGFGGYTF TGTGCCAGCACAGGGTTCGGCGGCTACACCTTC TRBJ1-2 - - TRBV25-1
CSAVTGTGTTYNSPLHF TGCAGTGCTGTTACCGGGACAGGGACGACCTATAATTCACCCCTCCACTTT TRBJ1-6 TRBD1 few TRBV20-1